A selection of T cell receptor beta chains follows, all from one sample in a study of T cell repertoires in cytomegalovirus infection. TCRdb reprocessed the reads via MiXCR and lists one record per CDR3 protein. Here the sample spans hundreds of thousands of distinct CDR3 sequences, around 32% being singletons. These TCRs' antigens remain unknown. Sequences were derived from cultured PBMCs, sampled from culture after CMV antigen stimulation. The receptor source for this set is a human donor in good health (CMV status not recorded). Some clones in this sample may be carry-over from other donors' samples. The CDR3 runs from the conserved cysteine through the conserved F or W. D genes are given only for firm matches. Size is stated for part of the rows, as once, few or many counts, or as a class when the clone is expanded.

TRBD2,.,TRBJ2-3,14,TRBV19,TGTGCCAGTAGCGTTGGGACTACCACAGATACGCAGTATTTT,CASSVGTTTDTQYF
.,many,TRBJ2-4,17,TRBV7-8,TGTGCCAGCAGCTACCGCCCGGGGACTCTAACCAAAAACATTCAGTACTTC,CASSYRPGTLTKNIQYF
.,.,TRBJ2-3,14,TRBV7-2,TGTGCCAGCAGCTCCCAGGGTTTGCCAGATACGCAGTATTTT,CASSSQGLPDTQYF
TRBD1,many,TRBJ2-1,15,TRBV7-2,TGTGCCAGCAGCTTAGCAGGGGGCGAGTTGAATGAGCAGTTCTTC,CASSLAGGELNEQFF
.,few,TRBJ1-5,14,TRBV20-1,TGCAGTGCTAGTCCTCGCGGCGGGGTCCAGCCCCAGCATTTT,CSASPRGGVQPQHF
.,few,TRBJ2-3,14,TRBV29-1,TGCAGCGTTGCCGATAGCGTGAGCACAGATACGCAGTATTTT,CSVADSVSTDTQYF
.,.,TRBJ1-5,16,TRBV7-9,TGTGCCAGCAGCTTAGGGACCCCTGGGTACAATCAGCCCCAGCATTTT,CASSLGTPGYNQPQHF
.,.,TRBJ1-1,17,TRBV28,TGTGCCAGCAGTTTATGGAGGAGGGGGGGGATGAACACTGAAGCTTTCTTT,CASSLWRRGGMNTEAFF
TRBD2,.,TRBJ2-1,16,TRBV15,TGTGCCACCAGCAGAGATTGGCGGGGGGGCTACAATGAGCAGTTCTTC,CATSRDWRGGYNEQFF
.,many,TRBJ2-5,14,TRBV7-2,TGTGCCAGCAGCTTAAACAGACCTCCTCAGACCCAGTACTTC,CASSLNRPPQTQYF
TRBD1,few,TRBJ2-5,13,TRBV2,TGTGCCAGCCGAACAGGGGAACAAGAGACCCAGTACTTC,CASRTGEQETQYF
.,many,TRBJ2-7,14,TRBV7-2,TGTGCCAGCAGCAGGGTGGGGGCCGGGTACGAGCAGTACTTC,CASSRVGAGYEQYF
.,.,TRBJ2-1,15,TRBV5-4,TGTGCCAGCAGCGTCCGTCACAGGGACTACAATGAGCAGTTCTTC,CASSVRHRDYNEQFF
.,few,TRBJ1-2,13,TRBV19,TGTGCCAGTAGTATTGGGGGGATCGGCGGCTACACCTTC,CASSIGGIGGYTF
.,.,TRBJ1-1,14,TRBV19,TGTGCCAGTAGTATCTCGGACCTGAACACTGAAGCTTTCTTT,CASSISDLNTEAFF
TRBD2,.,TRBJ2-4,16,TRBV6-2/TRBV6-3,TGTGCCAGCAGTTATATGGGACTAGGGCCGGAAAACATTCAGTACTTC,CASSYMGLGPENIQYF
.,.,TRBJ2-7,17,TRBV27,TGTGCCAGCAGTTTATCAGCGACAGACATAGGGCGGTACGAGCAGTACTTC,CASSLSATDIGRYEQYF
.,.,TRBJ1-1,12,TRBV19,TGTGCCAGTAGTATAGGACAGACTGAAGCTTTCTTT,CASSIGQTEAFF
.,many,TRBJ1-6,16,TRBV7-2,TGTGCCAGCAGCCGAGGGGGTAGCTCCTATAATTCACCCCTCCACTTT,CASSRGGSSYNSPLHF
.,.,TRBJ1-1,13,TRBV2,TGTGCCAGCAGTAAAGGGGGGAACACTGAAGCTTTCTTT,CASSKGGNTEAFF
.,.,TRBJ2-2,16,TRBV12-3/TRBV12-4,TGTGCCAGCAGTTTAGGGCCTAATCGGGTCACCGGGGAGCTGTTTTTT,CASSLGPNRVTGELFF
TRBD2,.,TRBJ2-1,15,TRBV6-2/TRBV6-3,TGTGCCAGCAGTTACTCTGGCGGGGGGACTAATGAGCAGTTCTTC,CASSYSGGGTNEQFF
.,.,TRBJ1-1,18,TRBV6-6,TGTGCCAGCAGTTACTCGAGTCCTCCCACAGGGCAAGGAACTGAAGCTTTCTTT,CASSYSSPPTGQGTEAFF
.,.,TRBJ2-5,15,TRBV9,TGTGCCAGCAGCGCCCTTCCGGACCCGGTGGAGACCCAGTACTTC,CASSALPDPVETQYF
TRBD1,.,TRBJ2-5,17,TRBV11-3,TGTGCCAGCAGCGGCGGAGTCCGGGACAGTAATCAAGAGACCCAGTACTTC,CASSGGVRDSNQETQYF
TRBD2,.,TRBJ2-1,22,TRBV4-2,TGTGCCAGCAGCCAAGATCTGGAACTAGCGGGGGCCCGACTAACCTCCTACAATGAGCAGTTCTTC,CASSQDLELAGARLTSYNEQFF
TRBD1,many,TRBJ1-4,13,TRBV7-9,TGTGCCAGCAGCCCCAGACAGGGCGAGAAACTGTTTTTT,CASSPRQGEKLFF
.,many,TRBJ2-2,12,TRBV7-2,TGTGCCAGCAACGCCAACACCGGGGAGCTGTTTTTT,CASNANTGELFF
TRBD1,.,TRBJ2-7,15,TRBV7-9,TGTGCCAGCAGCCTCGACAGGGGAAGGGGATACGAGCAGTACTTC,CASSLDRGRGYEQYF
.,.,TRBJ1-1,16,TRBV6-2/TRBV6-3,TGTGCCAGCAGTTACTACCCCGGAAAGAGAAACACTGAAGCTTTCTTT,CASSYYPGKRNTEAFF
.,.,TRBJ1-1,13,TRBV12-3/TRBV12-4,TGTGCCAGCGCCCCTCCAGGGGAGACTGAAGCTTTCTTT,CASAPPGETEAFF
.,.,TRBJ2-6,16,TRBV6-2/TRBV6-3,TGTGCCGCGGGATCACAACTGCACTCTGGGGCCAACGTCCTGACTTTC,CAAGSQLHSGANVLTF
TRBD1,few,TRBJ1-2,13,TRBV27,TGTGCCAGCAGTCCCCTGGACAGGACTGGCTACACCTTC,CASSPLDRTGYTF
.,few,TRBJ1-2,12,TRBV20-1,TGCAGTGCTATCCCCGGGGGAACTGGCTACACCTTC,CSAIPGGTGYTF
TRBD1,.,TRBJ2-3,16,TRBV7-2,TGTGCCAGCAGCCAGGGATTGGGACAGGGAACAGATACGCAGTATTTT,CASSQGLGQGTDTQYF
.,.,TRBJ2-1,11,TRBV2,TGTGCCAGCTGCCCGGACGATGAGCAGTTCTTC,CASCPDDEQFF
.,.,TRBJ2-7,14,TRBV20-1,TGCAGTGCCGCCGGGGTCAGGGAAGCCTACGAGCAGTACTTC,CSAAGVREAYEQYF
.,.,TRBJ2-7,12,TRBV2,TGTGCCAGCAGTGATCGTCCCTACGAGCAGTACTTC,CASSDRPYEQYF
.,.,TRBJ1-1,14,TRBV5-6,TGTGCCAGCAGCTTATGGACGGTTAACACTGAAGCTTTCTTT,CASSLWTVNTEAFF
TRBD1,many,TRBJ2-7,13,TRBV7-2,TGTGCCAGCAGCTCTCAGGGGGCCGACGAGCAGTACTTC,CASSSQGADEQYF
.,many,TRBJ2-7,12,TRBV7-2,TGTGCCAGCCTACAAATTGGCTACGAGCAGTACTTC,CASLQIGYEQYF
.,few,TRBJ1-5,13,TRBV19,TGTGCCAGTAGCCTCAAACAGCTTCAGCCCCAGCATTTT,CASSLKQLQPQHF
.,.,TRBJ2-3,14,TRBV20-1,TGCAGTGCTTACGACAGGAAATACACAGATACGCAGTATTTT,CSAYDRKYTDTQYF
.,once,TRBJ2-1,17,TRBV7-2,TGTGCCAGCAGCTTAAGGGGTCCTCGGAGCTCCTACAATGAGCAGTTCTTC,CASSLRGPRSSYNEQFF
.,few,TRBJ1-4,16,TRBV7-9,TGTGCCAGCAGCTTAGGCCGGGACCGAGTTAATGAAAAACTGTTTTTT,CASSLGRDRVNEKLFF
.,.,TRBJ2-1,15,TRBV11-2,TGTGCCAGCAGCTTAGTAGCCAACTCCTACAATGAGCAGTTCTTC,CASSLVANSYNEQFF
TRBD2,.,TRBJ2-1,13,TRBV10-3,TGTGCCATCACGGCTAGCGGGGACAATGAGCAGTTCTTC,CAITASGDNEQFF
TRBD1,.,TRBJ1-6,17,TRBV6-2/TRBV6-3,TGTGCCAGCAGTTACTCGGGCAGGGGGGGATATAATTCACCCCTCCACTTT,CASSYSGRGGYNSPLHF
.,many,TRBJ2-5,14,TRBV7-9,TGTGCCAGCAGCTTAGTGGTCACTGGGGAGACCCAGTACTTC,CASSLVVTGETQYF
.,few,TRBJ2-5,14,TRBV6-1,TGTGCCAGCAGTCCCGTGGTAGAATTGGAGACCCAGTACTTC,CASSPVVELETQYF
.,many,TRBJ2-1,15,TRBV7-2,TGTGCCAGCAGCTTTAGCGGCCCCTCCTACAATGAGCAGTTCTTC,CASSFSGPSYNEQFF
.,.,TRBJ2-1,14,TRBV20-1,TGCAGTGCTAGACCCCTGGCTCGGGGCAATGAGCAGTTCTTC,CSARPLARGNEQFF